This T cell receptor (beta chain) was observed in a study of T cells in Graves' hyperthyroidism and ophthalmopathy (dated by TCRdb to about 2019). About the study as a whole: A discovery cohort of about 96 patients, about 40 with Graves' ophthalmopathy and under 60 with stable Graves' hyperthyroidism, was used to find distinguishing TCR V-J signatures. The approximately 100 discovery patients were randomly split 7:3 into training and test sets. Following sampling, methimazole starting at 30 mg daily was given to hyperthyroidism patients, and high-dose intravenous methylprednisolone was given to ophthalmopathy patients. An independent validation cohort of 18 to 20 hyperthyroidism patients and 15 or so patients who later progressed to ophthalmopathy tested prospective prediction of ophthalmopathy. The paper reports TCR Vbeta CDR3 sequencing of over 120 peripheral blood samples: under 45 ophthalmopathy, about 75 hyperthyroidism and roughly 17 progressor patients. In addition, the study compared T-cell repertoires in thyroid tissue and in blood from roughly six Graves' hyperthyroidism patients. Here is what the overall study found, with its caveats: In validation, progression to ophthalmopathy was predicted by the model with 70.59% sensitivity and 72% to 85% specificity, a median of roughly 6.4 months before onset. In cross-validation, a model built on a 13 V-J signature told ophthalmopathy apart from stable hyperthyroidism with approximately 90% sensitivity and approximately 81% specificity, and in testing the same model reached 80%/75%. Sample size was not statistically predetermined, and blinding of investigators to group allocation was not performed. Most expanded thyroid clonotypes (frequency above 0.001) were also found in blood, which suggests that blood repertoires may mirror thyroid immune responses.

The study excluded patients with uncontrolled infections, other autoimmune diseases, pregnancy or lactation. Clinical symptoms, serum thyroxine and TRAb, thyroid ultrasound, and orbital computed tomography formed the basis for the diagnoses. Total RNA was extracted using Trizol reagent, and RNA quality was assessed on an Agilent 2100 Bioanalyzer. Amplification of TCR beta CDR3 regions was carried out from RNA transcripts. A first-round RT-PCR of the TCR CDR3 used the HTBI primer set with the Qiagen OneStep RT-PCR kit. The libraries were constructed in a second round of multiplex PCR and then size-selected and purified. Paired-end sequencing of the libraries was performed with 100 bp reads on an Illumina HiSeq2000. The published analysis was carried out like this. SOAPnuke was used to process the raw data, with reads discarded if the reads contained adapters or uncalled bases, had a mean Phred below 15, or lacked an exact constant-primer or identifier match. COPE v1.2.5 was used to merge the high-quality paired reads, and each unique nucleotide sequence was defined as a clonotype. Clonotypes were aligned to IMGT TRBV, TRBD and TRBJ reference segments using MiTCR v1.1. The analysis included only V-J combinations with a frequency above 0.0001, which together covered over 98% of the repertoires. The TCS score was defined as the ratio of F50 (clonal expansion) to E x V (chaos), calculated using BLOSUM62-based TCRdist between CDR3 peptides within each V-J. Welch's t-statistics and random forest reduced just over 500 V-J features to 10 to 15, which were used in a naive Bayes classifier (R e1071). The Morisita-Horn index was used to measure how similar the thyroid and blood repertoires were. TCRdb cleaned the public reads at Q25 with fastp, built clones with MiXCR and kept in-frame beta chains. Rows with a matching CDR3 protein are joined into one entry that keeps the most common DNA and genes. Here the V and J calls rest on TCRdb's processing, not on the authors' analysis. The sample yields roughly 500,000 distinct CDR3 sequences; approximately 44% were counted once. The ten most abundant clones make up around a fifth of the sample.

This clonotype was counted at least ten times. Its cognate antigen has yet to be identified. Per-nucleotide qualities are absent, and no much larger clonotype sits a single base away. Material: peripheral blood or thyroid tissue (not recorded which). The TCR was taken from an adult woman with Graves' disease, either hyperthyroidism or ophthalmopathy (not recorded which).

The bases are TGTGCCAGCAGCTGGGGACAGCGAGCGAACACCGGGGAGCTGTTTTTT. It is translated as CASSWGQRANTGELFF. The chain is assembled from TRBV7-6 and TRBJ2-2; 7 bases in the junction line up with TRBD1. From the cysteine through the phenylalanine, the CDR3 covers 16 amino acids. Solely the CDR3 DNA is kept, with 48 bases framed from the first base. Ends trimmed: V by 4 bases, J by 0 bases; bases unmatched to a gene: 5. The germline V gene yields SGHVS for CDR1 and FNYEAQ for CDR2.